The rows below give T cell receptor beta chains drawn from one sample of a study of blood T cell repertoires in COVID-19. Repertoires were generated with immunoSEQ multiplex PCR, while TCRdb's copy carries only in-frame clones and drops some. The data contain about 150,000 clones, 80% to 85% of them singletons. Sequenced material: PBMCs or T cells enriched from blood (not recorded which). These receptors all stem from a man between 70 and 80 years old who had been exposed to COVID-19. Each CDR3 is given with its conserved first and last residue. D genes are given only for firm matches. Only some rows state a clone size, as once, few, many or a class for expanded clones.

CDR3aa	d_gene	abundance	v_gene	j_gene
CASSFGRVNTEAFF	-	-	TRBV28	TRBJ1-1
CASSLGTPSNQPQHF	-	-	TRBV5-1	TRBJ1-5
CASRARSGNTGELFF	-	-	TRBV11-3	TRBJ2-2
CASSLGLAGGLTDTQYF	TRBD2	-	TRBV7-9	TRBJ2-3
CASSWDRTGIEQFF	TRBD1	-	TRBV6-5	TRBJ2-1
CSVIFSSYEQYF	-	few	TRBV29-1	TRBJ2-7
CASSMGQANSPLHF	TRBD1	-	TRBV18	TRBJ1-6
CAIKTGLNTEAFF	TRBD1	-	TRBV10-3	TRBJ1-1
CASSLTADTIYF	-	-	TRBV7-2	TRBJ1-3
CASIRGQGDPYGYTF	TRBD1	many	TRBV19	TRBJ1-2
CASSPGGSGQYF	TRBD2	-	TRBV5-6	TRBJ2-3
CASSPAPSGANTGELFF	-	-	TRBV18	TRBJ2-2
CASSPFGTGTRQETQYF	TRBD1	-	TRBV7-8	TRBJ2-5
CASSYGTRGSYNEQFF	TRBD2	-	TRBV6-5	TRBJ2-1
CASVLTSNQPQHF	-	-	TRBV12-5	TRBJ1-5
CASDAGPYYGYTF	-	-	TRBV19	TRBJ1-2
CASSKRDSTLSNYGYTF	TRBD1	-	TRBV5-1	TRBJ1-2
CASTTGSGANVLTF	-	-	TRBV19	TRBJ2-6
CASSLETSVSYEQYF	TRBD2	-	TRBV5-1	TRBJ2-7
CASSPTSGSYNEQFF	TRBD2	-	TRBV7-2	TRBJ2-1
CASSVSYEQYF	-	-	TRBV7-9	TRBJ2-7
CASSEKTGSDTEAFF	-	-	TRBV9	TRBJ1-1
CASSPGTGGAETQYF	TRBD1	-	TRBV18	TRBJ2-5
CATSDGDYTDTQYF	TRBD2	many	TRBV24-1	TRBJ2-3
CASSQGQESRPQHF	-	-	TRBV3-1/TRBV3-2	TRBJ1-5
CASRQGAAPPLHF	TRBD1	-	TRBV28	TRBJ1-6
CATSRDRSTQYF	TRBD1	-	TRBV15	TRBJ2-5
CASSETRHEQYF	-	-	TRBV6-1	TRBJ2-7
CASSQDRAGGYTF	TRBD1	-	TRBV3-1/TRBV3-2	TRBJ1-2
CASSAAGTSGTYEQFF	TRBD2	-	TRBV28	TRBJ2-1
CASSLESQGWVNTEAFF	-	-	TRBV11-2	TRBJ1-1
CASSLRTGGFADTQYF	TRBD1	-	TRBV5-6	TRBJ2-3
CASSLEYGDRGRETQYF	TRBD1	once	TRBV7-6	TRBJ2-5
CASGLTGNTEAFF	-	-	TRBV12-5	TRBJ1-1
CASSIAAAGRETQYF	-	-	TRBV19	TRBJ2-5
CASSKGARANYGYTF	TRBD1	-	TRBV25-1	TRBJ1-2
CASSQGMGRRNSPLHF	-	-	TRBV3-1/TRBV3-2	TRBJ1-6
CASSTGGAGNYGYTF	TRBD1	-	TRBV19	TRBJ1-2
CASSAGQGYGYTF	TRBD1	few	TRBV2	TRBJ1-2
CASSASTGASEAFF	TRBD1	-	TRBV10-1	TRBJ1-1
CASGLGDGEAFF	-	-	TRBV12-5	TRBJ1-1
CASSQPAGGGSTDTQYF	TRBD2	-	TRBV3-1/TRBV3-2	TRBJ2-3
CATSPGGAGVQETQYF	TRBD2	once	TRBV24-1	TRBJ2-5
CASSLEWWGGTGELFF	TRBD2	-	TRBV7-2	TRBJ2-2
CASSPGTGKYEQYF	TRBD1	-	TRBV7-6	TRBJ2-7